The rows below give T cell receptor beta chains drawn from one sample of a study of Graves' ophthalmopathy and Graves' hyperthyroidism. Each CDR3 protein is one row after TCRdb ran MiXCR on the multiplex PCR reads. Altogether a few hundred thousand distinct CDR3 sequences are present, about a sixth being singletons, with the ten largest covering roughly 2.3%. The sample comprised peripheral blood. Source of these receptors: an adult woman with stable Graves' hyperthyroidism. CDR3s include the opening cysteine and the closing phenylalanine or tryptophan.

TRBV4-2	TRBJ2-5	CASSQHFLAGGPGETQYF
TRBV7-3	TRBJ1-5	CASSIQGGQPQHF
TRBV9	TRBJ2-7	CASCPGLADYEQYF
TRBV12-3/TRBV12-4	TRBJ2-7	CASSFFRDSEQYF
TRBV6-2/TRBV6-3	TRBJ2-7	CASSYGKPGEQYF
TRBV6-2/TRBV6-3	TRBJ2-7	CASSHEDRASLEQYF
TRBV27	TRBJ1-1	CSIGPGANTEAFF
TRBV27	TRBJ2-2	CASSFRDTTGELFF
TRBV11-2	TRBJ1-1	CASSSVGGNTEAFF
TRBV10-3	TRBJ2-7	CAISESARFYEQYF
TRBV19	TRBJ1-1	CASSIRENTEAFF
TRBV19	TRBJ1-2	CASSRTGEVYGYTF
TRBV28	TRBJ2-7	CASRTGTVSSYEQYF
TRBV12-3/TRBV12-4	TRBJ2-5	CASSLAQWKETQYF
TRBV4-3	TRBJ1-5	CASSQDATGNQPQHF
TRBV29-1	TRBJ2-7	CSVELAGGQAYEQYF
TRBV4-1	TRBJ1-5	CASSEQGVDQPQHF
TRBV2	TRBJ2-4	CASRTGIWGDF
TRBV3-1	TRBJ1-1	CASSQLQGDTEAFF
TRBV29-1	TRBJ2-2	CSVAGLAGLVTGELFF
TRBV11-1	TRBJ1-5	CASSFTGAGGNQPQQF
TRBV10-3	TRBJ2-5	CAISDGAVQETQYF
TRBV30	TRBJ1-6	CAWTYARGGGSPLHF
TRBV5-1	TRBJ2-7	CASKILGGDSYEQYF